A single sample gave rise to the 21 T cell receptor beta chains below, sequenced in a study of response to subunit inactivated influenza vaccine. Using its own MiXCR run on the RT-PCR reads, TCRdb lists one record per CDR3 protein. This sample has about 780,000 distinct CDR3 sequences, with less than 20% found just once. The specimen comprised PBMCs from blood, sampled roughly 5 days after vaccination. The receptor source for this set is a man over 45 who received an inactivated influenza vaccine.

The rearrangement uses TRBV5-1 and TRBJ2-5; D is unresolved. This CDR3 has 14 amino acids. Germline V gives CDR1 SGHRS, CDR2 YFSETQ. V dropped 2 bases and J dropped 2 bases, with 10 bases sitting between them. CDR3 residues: CASSFLRRQETQYF. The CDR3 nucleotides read TGCGCCAGCAGCTTTTTACGTCGGCAAGAGACCCAGTACTTC. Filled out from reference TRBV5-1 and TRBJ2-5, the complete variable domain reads KAGVTQTPRYLIKTRGQQVTLSCSPISGHRSVSWYQQTPGQGLQFLFEYFSETQRNKGNFPGRFSGRQFSNSRSEMNVSTLELGDSALYLCASSFLRRQETQYFGPGTRLLVL.

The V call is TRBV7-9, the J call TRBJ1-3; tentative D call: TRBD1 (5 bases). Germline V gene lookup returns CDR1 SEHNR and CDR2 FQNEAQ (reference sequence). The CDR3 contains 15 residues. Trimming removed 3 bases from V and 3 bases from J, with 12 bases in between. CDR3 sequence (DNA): TGTGCCAGCAGCTTGTGGCAGGGCGGTGGAAACACCATATATTTT. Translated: CASSLWQGGGNTIYF. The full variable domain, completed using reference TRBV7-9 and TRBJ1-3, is DTGVSQNPRHKITKRGQNVTFRCDPISEHNRLYWYRQTLGQGPEFLTYFQNEAQLEKSRLLSDRFSAERPKGSFSTLEIQRTEQGDSAMYLCASSLWQGGGNTIYFGEGSWLTVV.

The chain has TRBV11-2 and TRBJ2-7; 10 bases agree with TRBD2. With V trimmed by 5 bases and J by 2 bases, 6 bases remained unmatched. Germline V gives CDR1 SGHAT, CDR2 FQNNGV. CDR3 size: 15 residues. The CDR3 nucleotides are TGTGCCAGCAGCATGACTAGCGGGTTTCCCTACGAGCAGTACTTC. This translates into CASSMTSGFPYEQYF. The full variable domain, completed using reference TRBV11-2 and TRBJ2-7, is EAGVAQSPRYKIIEKRQSVAFWCNPISGHATLYWYQQILGQGPKLLIQFQNNGVVDDSQLPKDRFSAERLKGVDSTLKIQPAKLEDSAVYLCASSMTSGFPYEQYFGPGTRLTVT.

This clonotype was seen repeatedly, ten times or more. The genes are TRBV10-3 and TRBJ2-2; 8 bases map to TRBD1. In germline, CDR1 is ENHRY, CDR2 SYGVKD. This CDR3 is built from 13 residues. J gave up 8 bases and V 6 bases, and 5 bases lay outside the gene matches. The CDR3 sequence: CAISGTGEGELFF. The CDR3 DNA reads TGTGCCATCAGCGGGACAGGCGAGGGGGAGCTGTTTTTT.

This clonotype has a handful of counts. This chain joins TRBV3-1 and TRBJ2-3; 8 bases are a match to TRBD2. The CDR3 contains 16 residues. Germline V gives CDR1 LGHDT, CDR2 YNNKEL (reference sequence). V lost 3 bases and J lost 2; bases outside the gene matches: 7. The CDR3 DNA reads TGTGCCAGCAGCCATTCAGCGGGGGTCCCCACAGATACGCAGTATTTT. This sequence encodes CASSHSAGVPTDTQYF.

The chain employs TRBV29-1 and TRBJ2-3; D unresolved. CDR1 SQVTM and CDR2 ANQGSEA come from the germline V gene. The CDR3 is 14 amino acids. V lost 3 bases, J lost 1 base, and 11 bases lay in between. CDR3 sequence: CSVDRFPGTDTQYF. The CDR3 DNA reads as TGCAGCGTTGATCGTTTCCCAGGCACAGATACGCAGTATTTT.

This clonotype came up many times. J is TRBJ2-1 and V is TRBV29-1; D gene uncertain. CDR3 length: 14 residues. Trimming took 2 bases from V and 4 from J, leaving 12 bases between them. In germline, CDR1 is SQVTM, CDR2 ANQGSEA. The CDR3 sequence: CSVETVTVYNEQFF. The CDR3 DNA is TGCAGCGTTGAAACGGTTACCGTATACAATGAGCAGTTCTTC.

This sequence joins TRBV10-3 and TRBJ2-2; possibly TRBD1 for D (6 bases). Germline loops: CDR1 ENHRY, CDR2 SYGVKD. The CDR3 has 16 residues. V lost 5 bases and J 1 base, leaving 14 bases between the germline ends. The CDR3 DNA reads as TGTGCCATCAGTCCGAAACAGGGTTTGAACACCGGGGAGCTGTTTTTT. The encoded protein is CAISPKQGLNTGELFF.

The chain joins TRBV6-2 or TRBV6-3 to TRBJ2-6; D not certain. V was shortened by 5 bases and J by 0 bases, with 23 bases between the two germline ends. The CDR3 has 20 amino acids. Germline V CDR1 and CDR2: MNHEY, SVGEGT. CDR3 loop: CASSPRKAGALSSGANVLTF. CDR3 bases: TGTGCCAGCAGTCCCCGGAAAGCCGGCGCTCTAAGCTCTGGGGCCAACGTCCTGACTTTC.

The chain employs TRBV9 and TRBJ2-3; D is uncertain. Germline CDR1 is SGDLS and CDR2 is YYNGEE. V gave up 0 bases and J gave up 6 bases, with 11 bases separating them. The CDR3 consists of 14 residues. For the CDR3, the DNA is TGTGCCAGCAGCGTAGACCAGCGTACTGATACGCAGTATTTT. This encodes CASSVDQRTDTQYF.

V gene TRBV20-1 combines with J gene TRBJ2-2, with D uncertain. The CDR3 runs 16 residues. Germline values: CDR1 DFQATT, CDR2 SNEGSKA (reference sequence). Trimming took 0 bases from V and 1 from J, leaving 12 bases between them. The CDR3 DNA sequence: TGCAGTGCTAGAGATTCGCTGGACCGGAACACCGGGGAGCTGTTTTTT. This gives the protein CSARDSLDRNTGELFF.

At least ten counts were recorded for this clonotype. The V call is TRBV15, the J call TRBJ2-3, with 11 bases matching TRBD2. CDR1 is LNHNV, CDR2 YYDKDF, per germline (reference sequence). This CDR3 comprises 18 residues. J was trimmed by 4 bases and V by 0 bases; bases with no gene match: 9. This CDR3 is CATSREALAGVGADTQYF. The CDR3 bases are TGTGCCACCAGCAGAGAGGCACTAGCGGGGGTTGGCGCAGATACGCAGTATTTT. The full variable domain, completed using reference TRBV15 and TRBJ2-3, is DAMVIQNPRYQVTQFGKPVTLSCSQTLNHNVMYWYQQKSSQAPKLLFHYYDKDFNNEADTPDNFQSRRPNTSFCFLDIRSPGLGDTAMYLCATSREALAGVGADTQYFGPGTRLTVL.

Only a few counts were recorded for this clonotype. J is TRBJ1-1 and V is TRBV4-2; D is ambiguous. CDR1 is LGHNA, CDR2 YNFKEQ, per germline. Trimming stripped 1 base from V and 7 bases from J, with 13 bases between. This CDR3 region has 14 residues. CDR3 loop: CASSQGSRKNEAFF. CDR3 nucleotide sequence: TGTGCCAGCAGCCAAGGGTCCAGGAAGAATGAAGCTTTCTTT.

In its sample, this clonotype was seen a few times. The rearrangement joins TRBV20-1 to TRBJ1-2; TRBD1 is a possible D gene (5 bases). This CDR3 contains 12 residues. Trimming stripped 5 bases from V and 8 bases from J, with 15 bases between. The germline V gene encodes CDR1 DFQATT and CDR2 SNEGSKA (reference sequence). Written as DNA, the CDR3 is TGCAGTGCTGGGACGAGAGACGGGGGCTACACCTTC. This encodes CSAGTRDGGYTF.

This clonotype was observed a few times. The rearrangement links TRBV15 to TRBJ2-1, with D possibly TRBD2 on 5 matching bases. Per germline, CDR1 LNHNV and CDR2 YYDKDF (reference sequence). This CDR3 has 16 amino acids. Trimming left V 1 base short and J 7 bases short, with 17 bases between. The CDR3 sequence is CATSRVRGPGENEQFF. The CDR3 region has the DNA TGTGCCACCAGCAGAGTTCGAGGGCCTGGGGAGAATGAGCAGTTCTTC.

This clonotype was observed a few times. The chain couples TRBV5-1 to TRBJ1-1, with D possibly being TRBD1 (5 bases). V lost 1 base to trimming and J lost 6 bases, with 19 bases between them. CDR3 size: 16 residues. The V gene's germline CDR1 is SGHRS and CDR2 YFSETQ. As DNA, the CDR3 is TGCGCCAGCAGCTTGATGGGTTCCGGGACCTCCTCTGAAGCTTTCTTT. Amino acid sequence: CASSLMGSGTSSEAFF.

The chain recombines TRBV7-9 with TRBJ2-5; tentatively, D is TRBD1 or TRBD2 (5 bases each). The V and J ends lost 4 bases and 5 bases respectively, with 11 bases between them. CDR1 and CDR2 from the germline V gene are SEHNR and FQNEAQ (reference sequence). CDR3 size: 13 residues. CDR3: CASSWDGLETQYF. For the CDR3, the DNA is TGTGCCAGCAGCTGGGACGGGCTGGAGACCCAGTACTTC.

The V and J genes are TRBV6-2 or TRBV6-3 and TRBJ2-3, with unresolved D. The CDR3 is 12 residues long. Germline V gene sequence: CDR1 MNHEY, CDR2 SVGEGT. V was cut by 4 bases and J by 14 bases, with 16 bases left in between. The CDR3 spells CASSSNRMLVYF. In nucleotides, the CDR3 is TGTGCCAGCAGTTCTAACCGGATGTTGGTGTATTTT.

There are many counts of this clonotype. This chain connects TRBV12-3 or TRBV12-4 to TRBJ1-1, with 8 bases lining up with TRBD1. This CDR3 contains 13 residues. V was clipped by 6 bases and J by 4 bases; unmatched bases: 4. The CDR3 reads CASSSDRGTEAFF. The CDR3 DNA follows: TGTGCCAGCAGCTCAGACAGGGGCACTGAAGCTTTCTTT.

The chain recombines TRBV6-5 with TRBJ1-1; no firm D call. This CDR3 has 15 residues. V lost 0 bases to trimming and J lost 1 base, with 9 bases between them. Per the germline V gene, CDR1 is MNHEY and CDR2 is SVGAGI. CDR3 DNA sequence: TGTGCCAGCAGTTACTCGAGTGGGTCGAACACTGAAGCTTTCTTT. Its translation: CASSYSSGSNTEAFF.

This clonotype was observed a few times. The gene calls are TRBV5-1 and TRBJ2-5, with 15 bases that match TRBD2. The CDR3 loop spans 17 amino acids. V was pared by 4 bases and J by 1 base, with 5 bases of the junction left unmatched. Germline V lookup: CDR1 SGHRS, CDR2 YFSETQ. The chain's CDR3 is CASSRTSGRELQETQYF. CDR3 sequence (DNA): TGCGCCAGCAGCCGGACTAGCGGGAGGGAACTCCAAGAGACCCAGTACTTC.